One T cell receptor (beta chain) is described in this entry. V was clipped by 3 bases and J by 9 bases; unmatched bases: 8. This CDR3 has 16 amino acids. Looked up from germline, CDR1 is LNHDA and CDR2 is SQIVND (reference sequence). The sample is drawn from a study of blood T cell repertoires in COVID-19. The overall study: Samples came from the United States, Italy and Spain, spanning acute and convalescent COVID-19.

Sequencing was performed with immunoSEQ multiplex PCR; in TCRdb, only in-frame clones are kept and a portion is missing. Of over 450,000 clones listed, roughly nine tenths are singletons. The specimen sequenced was peripheral blood. The chain links TRBV19 to TRBJ1-6, with TRBD1 matching over 10 bases. This clonotype was obtained from a man between 18 and 35 years old with COVID-19, enrolled during active disease. In nucleotides, the CDR3 is TGTGCCAGTAGTATGAGCGACAGGGGGCGCAGTTCACCCCTCCACTTT. This gives the protein CASSMSDRGRSSPLHF.